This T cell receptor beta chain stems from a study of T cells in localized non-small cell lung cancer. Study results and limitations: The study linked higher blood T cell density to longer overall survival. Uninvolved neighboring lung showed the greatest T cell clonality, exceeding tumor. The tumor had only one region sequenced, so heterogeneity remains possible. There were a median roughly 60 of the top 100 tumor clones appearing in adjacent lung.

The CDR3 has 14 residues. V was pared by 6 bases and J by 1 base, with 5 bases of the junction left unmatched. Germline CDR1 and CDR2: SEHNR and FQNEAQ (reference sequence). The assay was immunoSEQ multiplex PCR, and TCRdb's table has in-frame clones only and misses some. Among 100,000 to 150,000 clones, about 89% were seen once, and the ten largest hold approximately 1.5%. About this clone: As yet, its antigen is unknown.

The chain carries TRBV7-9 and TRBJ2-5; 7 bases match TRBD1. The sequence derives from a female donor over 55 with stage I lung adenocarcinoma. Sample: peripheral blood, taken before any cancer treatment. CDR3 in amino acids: CASRGTGAQETQYF. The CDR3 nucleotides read TGTGCCAGCAGAGGCACAGGGGCCCAAGAGACCCAGTACTTC. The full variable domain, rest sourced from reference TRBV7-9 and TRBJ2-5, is DTGVSQNPRHKITKRGQNVTFRCDPISEHNRLYWYRQTLGQGPEFLTYFQNEAQLEKSRLLSDRFSAERPKGSFSTLEIQRTEQGDSAMYLCASRGTGAQETQYFGPGTRLLVL.